A single sample is the source of the 15 T cell receptor beta chains below, sequenced in a study of cytomegalovirus exposure and HLA in healthy donors. The PCR was carried out with 60 Vbeta primers and 13 Jbeta primers. The method was immunoSEQ multiplex PCR; TCRdb's version includes in-frame clones alone and lacks a portion of them. Here the sample spans more than 100,000 clones, approximately 78% being singletons. The specimen was PBMCs. Receptors originate from a woman aged 40 to 55 in good health and CMV-seropositive.

V usage is TRBV2 and J usage is TRBJ1-2; 10 nucleotides match TRBD1. Germline assignment: CDR1 SNHLY and CDR2 FYNNEI. CDR3 length equals 14 residues. Germline trimming cut 2 bases from V and 6 bases from J; bases unmatched to any gene: 3. The CDR3 spells CASSELGQGDGYTF. CDR3 DNA sequence: TGTGCCAGCAGTGAACTCGGACAGGGGGATGGCTACACCTTC. Based on the CDR3 plus reference TRBV2 and TRBJ1-2, the full variable domain is EPEVTQTPSHQVTQMGQEVILRCVPISNHLYFYWYRQILGQKVEFLVSFYNNEISEKSEIFDDQFSVERPDGSNFTLKIRSTKLEDSAMYFCASSELGQGDGYTFGSGTRLTVV.

The chain links TRBV6-1 to TRBJ1-1; 8 bases match TRBD1. CDR3 size: 14 residues. The V gene's germline CDR1 is MNHNS and CDR2 SASEGT. V was pared by 6 bases and J by 1 base, with 4 bases of the junction left unmatched. The DNA for the CDR3 is TGTGCCAGCAGCCCTGGACAGGGGAACACTGAAGCTTTCTTT. Its translation: CASSPGQGNTEAFF.

This clone was seen only a few times. The V call is TRBV10-2, the J call TRBJ1-1, with 9 bases that match TRBD1. Germline CDR1 and CDR2: WSHSY and SAAADI. J was trimmed by 5 bases and V by 6 bases; bases with no gene match: 4. The CDR3 contains 13 residues. The CDR3 spells CASRPTGGTEAFF. As DNA, the CDR3 is TGCGCCAGCAGGCCGACAGGGGGGACTGAAGCTTTCTTT.

This clone was seen a few times. This sequence joins TRBV7-9 and TRBJ1-1; D is undetermined. V lost 1 base, J lost 1 base, and 7 bases lay in between. The CDR3 spans 14 residues. From germline, CDR1 is SEHNR and CDR2 FQNEAQ (reference sequence). CDR3 sequence: CASSLDAGNTEAFF. DNA for the CDR3: TGTGCCAGCAGCTTAGATGCAGGGAACACTGAAGCTTTCTTT. The full variable domain, in which reference TRBV7-9 and TRBJ1-1 provide the parts outside the CDR3, is DTGVSQNPRHKITKRGQNVTFRCDPISEHNRLYWYRQTLGQGPEFLTYFQNEAQLEKSRLLSDRFSAERPKGSFSTLEIQRTEQGDSAMYLCASSLDAGNTEAFFGQGTRLTVV.

This clone has a handful of counts. This chain uses TRBV18 with TRBJ2-6, with 10 nucleotides matching TRBD1. CDR3 size: 15 residues. Unmatched junction bases numbered 0, after V lost 5 bases and J lost 2 bases. The germline gives CDR1 KGHSH, CDR2 LQKENI. CDR3 DNA sequence: TGTGCCAGCTCAGGGACAGGGGCTGGGGCCAACGTCCTGACTTTC. The encoded protein is CASSGTGAGANVLTF.

In this sample, this clone turned up once. The CDR3 protein is CASSFTPTGYTEAFF. DNA for the CDR3: TGCGCCAGCAGCTTCACCCCCACAGGGTACACTGAAGCTTTCTTT. This chain uses TRBV5-1 with TRBJ1-1; possible D gene TRBD1, 6 bases. CDR1 and CDR2 (germline): SGHRS, YFSETQ. Trimming took off 2 bases at V and 3 bases at J, with 14 bases between the two ends. The CDR3 covers 15 residues.

The chain employs TRBV5-6 and TRBJ1-4; D is unresolved. The germline V and J ends were trimmed by 4 bases and 2 bases, with 12 bases remaining between them. The CDR3 sequence is 15 residues long. CDR1 is SGHDT and CDR2 is YYEEEE in the germline V gene. The CDR3 protein is CASSPTGLTNEKLFF. DNA for the CDR3: TGTGCCAGCAGCCCAACCGGACTCACTAATGAAAAACTGTTTTTT.

This clone was seen once. The chain has TRBV5-4 and TRBJ1-1; 10 bases are shared with TRBD1. Germline V lookup: CDR1 SGHNT, CDR2 YYREEE (reference sequence). V lost 4 bases to trimming and J lost 3 bases; unmatched junction nucleotides: 3. CDR3 length equals 14 residues. The CDR3 DNA sequence: TGTGCCAGCAGCGCGGGGACAGGGGACACTGAAGCTTTCTTT. Translation gives CASSAGTGDTEAFF.

This clone was seen only a few times. This chain joins TRBV5-1 and TRBJ2-5; no reliable D call. CDR1 is SGHRS and CDR2 is YFSETQ in the germline V gene. This CDR3 is built from 14 residues. V was cut by 0 bases and J by 5 bases, with 11 bases left in between. The CDR3 region is CASSLDAGPETQYF. In DNA, the CDR3 is TGCGCCAGCAGCTTGGACGCAGGCCCGGAGACCCAGTACTTC.

The chain uses TRBV21-1 and TRBJ2-1; the DNA was not compared with TRBD2, the D call given in the table. TRBV21-1 is a recognized pseudogene. The CDR3 has 17 amino acids. The CDR3 is CASRKQRLAASYNEQFF. In DNA, the CDR3 is TGTGCCAGCAGGAAGCAGCGGCTAGCGGCCTCCTACAATGAGCAGTTCTTC.

As DNA, the CDR3 is TGTGCCAGCAGCACCGGAGGGAGTATCTATGGCTACACCTTC. It is translated as CASSTGGSIYGYTF. The gene calls are TRBV7-3 and TRBJ1-2; D is ambiguous. The CDR3 consists of 14 residues. The V gene lost 5 bases and the J gene lost 4 bases, with 14 bases spanning the gap. CDR1 SGHTA and CDR2 FQGTGA come from the germline V gene. Full variable domain (outside the CDR3, taken from reference TRBV7-3 and TRBJ1-2): GAGVSQTPSNKVTEKGKYVELRCDPISGHTALYWYRQSLGQGPEFLIYFQGTGAADDSGLPNDRFFAVRPEGSVSTLKIQRTERGDSAVYLCASSTGGSIYGYTFGSGTRLTVV.

J is TRBJ2-5 and V is TRBV7-2; D may be TRBD1 (5 bases). CDR1 is SGHTA and CDR2 is FQGNSA in the germline V gene. The germline V and J ends were trimmed by 5 bases and 4 bases, with 11 bases remaining between them. There are 13 residues in the CDR3. The CDR3 DNA reads as TGTGCCAGCAGCGCCAGGGTACGAGAGACCCAGTACTTC. Its protein is CASSARVRETQYF. The complete variable domain, with remaining parts taken from reference TRBV7-2 and TRBJ2-5, reads GAGVSQSPSNKVTEKGKDVELRCDPISGHTALYWYRQSLGQGLEFLIYFQGNSAPDKSGLPSDRFSAERTGGSVSTLTIQRTQQEDSAVYLCASSARVRETQYFGPGTRLLVL.

The V and J genes are TRBV28 and TRBJ2-7, with TRBD1 matching 10 bases. Germline V gene lookup returns CDR1 MDHEN and CDR2 SYDVKM. The V gene end was trimmed by 6 bases and the J gene end by 6 bases; junction bases not matched to a gene: 8. The CDR3 has 14 residues. CDR3 in amino acids: CASRTTGGASEQYF. CDR3 coding DNA: TGTGCCAGCAGGACGACAGGGGGCGCATCCGAGCAGTACTTC.

The genes are TRBV7-9 and TRBJ1-2, with a tentative D call TRBD1 (6 bases). Germline loops: CDR1 SEHNR, CDR2 FQNEAQ (reference sequence). CDR3 length equals 13 residues. V gave up 6 bases and J gave up 8 bases, with 16 bases separating them. The CDR3 spells CASSEGEGGGYTF. In nucleotides, the CDR3 is TGTGCCAGCAGTGAGGGGGAGGGCGGAGGCTACACCTTC.

The chain carries TRBV2 and TRBJ1-1, with a tentative D call TRBD1 (5 bases). This CDR3 has 15 amino acids. The V gene's germline CDR1 is SNHLY and CDR2 FYNNEI. Trimming cost V 0 bases and J 5 bases, with 13 bases left between them. The CDR3 spells CASSEADRAGTEAFF. In nucleotides, the CDR3 is TGTGCCAGCAGTGAAGCGGACCGCGCAGGGACTGAAGCTTTCTTT.